The clone carrying this T cell receptor (beta chain) was seen just once. Antigen specificity is unknown. The junction departs from the called germline gene at one end, perhaps through a read error. The source of the sample is a study of T cell repertoires in cytomegalovirus infection. Study-level background: Public TCR beta signatures indicated both CMV infection and matching HLA type. Study-wide points: HLA-C-restricted CMV clonotypes gave the most frequent clonotype in two of eight donors.

This CDR3 region has 14 residues. The germline gives CDR1 SGHTA, CDR2 FQGNSA. TCRdb reprocessed the reads via MiXCR and lists one record per CDR3 protein. The table includes approximately 200,000 distinct CDR3 sequences, roughly 28% detected once. Sequenced material: PBMCs. The TCR originated in a human donor in good health (CMV status not recorded). Some clones in this sample may be carry-over from other donors' samples. V gene TRBV7-2 combines with J gene TRBJ2-5; 7 nucleotides line up with TRBD2. The CDR3 reads CARSSGSGGETQYF. CDR3 DNA sequence: TGTGCCCGCAGCTCCGGGTCCGGGGGGGAGACCCAGTACTTC.